The present TCR beta chain was sequenced within a study of T cell changes during pregnancy in multiple sclerosis. Germline V lookup: CDR1 SGHRS, CDR2 YFSETQ. Trimming removed 0 bases at V and 5 bases at J, with 11 bases between. CDR3 size: 14 residues. Libraries were prepared by immunoSEQ multiplex PCR; TCRdb keeps only in-frame clonotypes and omits some of them. This table holds under 55,000 clones, roughly 95% found once. The source is a female donor with multiple sclerosis, enrolled in a pregnancy study. The specimen comprised CD4+ T cells from peripheral blood mononuclear cells, sampled in the third trimester of pregnancy. The J gene is TRBJ1-2, the V gene TRBV5-1, with D uncertain. CDR3 in amino acids: CASSLAGGGYGYTF. CDR3 nucleotide sequence: TGCGCCAGCAGCTTGGCCGGAGGAGGTTATGGCTACACCTTC. The full variable domain, in which reference TRBV5-1 and TRBJ1-2 provide the parts outside the CDR3, is KAGVTQTPRYLIKTRGQQVTLSCSPISGHRSVSWYQQTPGQGLQFLFEYFSETQRNKGNFPGRFSGRQFSNSRSEMNVSTLELGDSALYLCASSLAGGGYGYTFGSGTRLTVV.